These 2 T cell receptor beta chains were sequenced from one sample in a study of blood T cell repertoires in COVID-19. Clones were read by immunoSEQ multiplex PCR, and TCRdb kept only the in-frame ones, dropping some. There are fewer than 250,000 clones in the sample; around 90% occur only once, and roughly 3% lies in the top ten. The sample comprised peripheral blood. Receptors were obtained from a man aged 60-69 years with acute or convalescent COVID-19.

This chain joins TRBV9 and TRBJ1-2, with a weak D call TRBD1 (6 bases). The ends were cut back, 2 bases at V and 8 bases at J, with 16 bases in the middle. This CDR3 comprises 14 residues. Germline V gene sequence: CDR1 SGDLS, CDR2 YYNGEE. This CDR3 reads CASSVGRRGGGYTF. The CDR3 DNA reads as TGTGCCAGCAGCGTGGGTCGTAGGGGGGGAGGCTACACCTTC.

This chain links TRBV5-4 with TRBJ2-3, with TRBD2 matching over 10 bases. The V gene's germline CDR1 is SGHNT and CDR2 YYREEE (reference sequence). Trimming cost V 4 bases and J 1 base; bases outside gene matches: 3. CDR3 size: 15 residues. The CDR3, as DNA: TGTGCCAGCAGCGTCGGGACTAGCGGCACAGATACGCAGTATTTT. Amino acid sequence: CASSVGTSGTDTQYF.